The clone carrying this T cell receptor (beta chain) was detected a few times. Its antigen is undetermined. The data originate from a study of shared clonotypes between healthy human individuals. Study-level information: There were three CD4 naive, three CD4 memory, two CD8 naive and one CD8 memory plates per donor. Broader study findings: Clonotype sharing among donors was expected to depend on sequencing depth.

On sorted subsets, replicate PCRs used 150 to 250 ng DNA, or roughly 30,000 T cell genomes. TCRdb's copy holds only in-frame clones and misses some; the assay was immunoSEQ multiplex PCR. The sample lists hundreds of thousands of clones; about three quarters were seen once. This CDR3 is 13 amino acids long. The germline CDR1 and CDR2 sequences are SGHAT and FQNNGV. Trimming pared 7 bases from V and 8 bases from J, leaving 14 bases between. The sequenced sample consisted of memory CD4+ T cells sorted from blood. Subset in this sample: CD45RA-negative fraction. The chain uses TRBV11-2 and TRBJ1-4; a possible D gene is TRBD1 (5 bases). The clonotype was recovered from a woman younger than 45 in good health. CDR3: CASTTQRDEKLFF. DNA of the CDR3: TGTGCCAGCACCACTCAGAGGGACGAAAAACTGTTTTTT.